This T cell receptor (beta chain) is from a study of spatial heterogeneity in lung cancer. Specified time point: sample taken at primary tumor resection. TCRdb re-derived calls from the 5' RACE reads in MiXCR, one entry per CDR3 protein. The top ten hold 55% to 70% of the sample, which has tens of thousands of distinct CDR3 sequences, roughly 13% seen once. The sample here was PBMCs, taken at surgery. This TCR was sampled from a male donor with early-stage non-small cell lung cancer.

The CDR3 bases are TGTGCCAGCAGCCATCCAGGGTTTCCGAATTCACCCCTCCACTTT. Residues: CASSHPGFPNSPLHF. J is TRBJ1-6 and V is TRBV7-6, with D perhaps TRBD1 (5 bases). Germline V CDR1 and CDR2: SGHVS, FNYEAQ. V gave up 5 bases and J gave up 7 bases, with 15 bases separating them. The CDR3 runs to 15 residues.